This T cell receptor beta chain derives from a study of radiation and T cells in renal cell carcinoma. This clone was seen a few times. The target antigen is unknown. Generated by immunoSEQ multiplex PCR, the TCRdb table keeps only in-frame clones and is missing some. Of approximately 110,000 clones listed, about four fifths are singletons. Time point given: baseline pretreatment blood. Noted treatment: 15 Gy SBRT to primary tumor, nephrectomy 4 weeks later. Trimming shortened V by 5 bases and J by 2 bases, and 10 bases separated the two germline ends. The germline V gene has CDR1 MDHEN and CDR2 SYDVKM. The CDR3 is made up of 14 amino acids. General study results and limits: Top tumor clonotypes rose in blood 2 weeks post-radiation, then contracted.

This TCR was sampled from a woman in her fifties or sixties with renal cell carcinoma. The chain couples TRBV28 to TRBJ1-5, with unresolved D. Material: blood, obtained from a patient whose treatment included radiotherapy and nephrectomy. In nucleotides, the CDR3 is TGTGCCAGCAGTCCCCAGTCGGGCAATCAGCCCCAGCATTTT. Its protein is CASSPQSGNQPQHF.